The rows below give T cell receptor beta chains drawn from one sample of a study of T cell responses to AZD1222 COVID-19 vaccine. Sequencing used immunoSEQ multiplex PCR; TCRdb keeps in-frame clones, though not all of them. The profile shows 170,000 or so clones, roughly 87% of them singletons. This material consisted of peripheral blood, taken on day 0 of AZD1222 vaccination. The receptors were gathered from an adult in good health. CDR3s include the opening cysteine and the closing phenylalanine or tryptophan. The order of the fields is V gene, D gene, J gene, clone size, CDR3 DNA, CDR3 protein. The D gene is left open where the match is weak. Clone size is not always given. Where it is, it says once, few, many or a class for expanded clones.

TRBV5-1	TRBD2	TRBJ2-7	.	TGCGCCAGCAGCTTGGGTCCTAGCGGGAGGGCCTACGAGCAGTACTTC	CASSLGPSGRAYEQYF
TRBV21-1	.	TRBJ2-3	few	TGTGCCAGCTTAAACGGGTGGGTTGGGACTAGCGGCTTTCTACGCCCAGATACGCAGTATTTT	CASLNGWVGTSGFLRPDTQYF
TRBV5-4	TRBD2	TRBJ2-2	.	TGTGCCAGCAGCCCGGGACTAGATTTTAACACCGGGGAGCTGTTTTTT	CASSPGLDFNTGELFF
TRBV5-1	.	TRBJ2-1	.	TGCGCCAGCAGCCAAACACAGGGTATGGTGGATGAGCAGTTCTTC	CASSQTQGMVDEQFF
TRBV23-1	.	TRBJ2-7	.	TGCGCCAGCAGTCAAAGGGGGTCCTACGAGCAGTACTTC	CASSQRGSYEQYF
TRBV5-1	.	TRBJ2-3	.	TGCGCCAGCAGCTTGGTGTCTCCTGGGCCCGATACGCAGTATTTT	CASSLVSPGPDTQYF
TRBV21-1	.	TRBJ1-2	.	TGTGCCAGCAGCCTAAGGAGACAGGGAATGAACTATGGCTACACCTTC	CASSLRRQGMNYGYTF
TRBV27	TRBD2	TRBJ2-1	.	TGTGCCAGCAGTGATCCCTGGGGGGGCTACAATGAGCAGTTCTTC	CASSDPWGGYNEQFF
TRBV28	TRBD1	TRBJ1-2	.	TGTGCCAGCAGCGACAGGGCTGGCTATGGCTACACCTTC	CASSDRAGYGYTF
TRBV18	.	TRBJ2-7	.	TGTGCCAGCTCACCACCGACGGGAGTCCCCTACGAGCAGTACTTC	CASSPPTGVPYEQYF
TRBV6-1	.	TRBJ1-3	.	TGTGCCAGCAGTGAAGTTGGGGCGAAGGGAAACACCATATATTTT	CASSEVGAKGNTIYF